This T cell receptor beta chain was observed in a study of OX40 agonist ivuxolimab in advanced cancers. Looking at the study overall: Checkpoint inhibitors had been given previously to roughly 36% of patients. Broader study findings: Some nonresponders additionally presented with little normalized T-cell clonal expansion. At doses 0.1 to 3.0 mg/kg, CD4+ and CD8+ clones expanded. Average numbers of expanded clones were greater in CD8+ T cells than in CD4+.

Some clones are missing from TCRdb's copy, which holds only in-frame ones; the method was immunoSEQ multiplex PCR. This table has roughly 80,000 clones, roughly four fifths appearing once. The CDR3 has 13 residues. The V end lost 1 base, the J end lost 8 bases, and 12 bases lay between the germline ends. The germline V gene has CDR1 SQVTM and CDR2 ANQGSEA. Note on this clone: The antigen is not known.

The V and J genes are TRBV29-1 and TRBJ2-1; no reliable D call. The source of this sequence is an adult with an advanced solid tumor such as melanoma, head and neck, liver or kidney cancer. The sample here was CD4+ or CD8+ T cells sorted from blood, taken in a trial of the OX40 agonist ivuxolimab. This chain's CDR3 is CSVEVLAGDEQFF. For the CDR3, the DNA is TGCAGCGTTGAAGTCCTCGCAGGAGATGAGCAGTTCTTC.